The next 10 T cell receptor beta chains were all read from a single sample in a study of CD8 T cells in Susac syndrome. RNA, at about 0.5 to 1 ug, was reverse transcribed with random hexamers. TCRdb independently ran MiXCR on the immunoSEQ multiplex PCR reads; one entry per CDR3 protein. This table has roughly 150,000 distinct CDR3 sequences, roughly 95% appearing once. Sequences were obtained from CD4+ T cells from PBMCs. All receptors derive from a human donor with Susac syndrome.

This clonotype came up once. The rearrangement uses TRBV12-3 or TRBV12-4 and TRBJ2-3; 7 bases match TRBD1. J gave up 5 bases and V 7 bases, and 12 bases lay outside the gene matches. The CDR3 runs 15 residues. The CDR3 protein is CASTQAQQGIDTQYF. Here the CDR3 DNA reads TGTGCCAGCACCCAGGCCCAACAGGGGATAGATACGCAGTATTTT.

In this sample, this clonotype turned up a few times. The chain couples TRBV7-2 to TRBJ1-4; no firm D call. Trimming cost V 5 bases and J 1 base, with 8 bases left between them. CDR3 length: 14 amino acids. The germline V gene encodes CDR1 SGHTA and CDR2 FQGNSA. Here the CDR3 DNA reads TGTGCCAGCAGCCTCCATATAACTAATGAAAAACTGTTTTTT. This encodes CASSLHITNEKLFF. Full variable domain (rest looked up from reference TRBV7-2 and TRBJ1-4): GAGVSQSPSNKVTEKGKDVELRCDPISGHTALYWYRQSLGQGLEFLIYFQGNSAPDKSGLPSDRFSAERTGGSVSTLTIQRTQQEDSAVYLCASSLHITNEKLFFGSGTQLSVL.

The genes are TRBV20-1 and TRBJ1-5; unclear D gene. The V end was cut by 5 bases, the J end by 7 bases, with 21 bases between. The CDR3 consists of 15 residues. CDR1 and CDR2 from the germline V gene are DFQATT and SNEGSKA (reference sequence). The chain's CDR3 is CSAPREVFGGQPQHF. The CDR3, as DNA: TGCAGTGCTCCGCGGGAAGTCTTCGGCGGGCAGCCCCAGCATTTT.

CDR3 bases: TGCAGCGTTGAAAGTTTAGGCAACCTTCAAGAGACCCAGTACTTC. Protein: CSVESLGNLQETQYF. The J gene is TRBJ2-5, the V gene TRBV29-1; D is uncertain. Germline CDR1 is SQVTM and CDR2 is ANQGSEA. The CDR3 runs 15 residues. The ends were cut back, 2 bases at V and 2 bases at J, with 15 bases in the middle.

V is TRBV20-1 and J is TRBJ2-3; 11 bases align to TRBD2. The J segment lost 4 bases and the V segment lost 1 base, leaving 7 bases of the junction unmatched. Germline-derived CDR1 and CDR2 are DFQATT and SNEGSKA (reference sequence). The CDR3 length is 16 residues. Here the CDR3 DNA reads TGCAGTGCTAGAGCGATTAGCGGGAGGGCGCCAGATACGCAGTATTTT. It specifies CSARAISGRAPDTQYF.

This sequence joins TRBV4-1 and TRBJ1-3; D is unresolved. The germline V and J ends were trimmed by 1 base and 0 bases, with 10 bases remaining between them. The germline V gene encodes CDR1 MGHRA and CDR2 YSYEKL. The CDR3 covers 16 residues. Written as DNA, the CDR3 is TGCGCCAGCAGCCAAGGGCCGGGAATCTCTGGAAACACCATATATTTT. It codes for CASSQGPGISGNTIYF.

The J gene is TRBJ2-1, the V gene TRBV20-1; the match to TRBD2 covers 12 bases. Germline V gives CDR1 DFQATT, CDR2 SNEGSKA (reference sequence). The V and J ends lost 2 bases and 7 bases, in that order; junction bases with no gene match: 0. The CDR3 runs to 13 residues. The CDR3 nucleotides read TGCAGTGCTAGACTAGCGGGGGGGAATGAGCAGTTCTTC. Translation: CSARLAGGNEQFF.

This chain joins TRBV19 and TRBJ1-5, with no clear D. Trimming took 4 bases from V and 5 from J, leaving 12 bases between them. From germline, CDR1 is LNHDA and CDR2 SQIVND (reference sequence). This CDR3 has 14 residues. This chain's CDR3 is CASSNTNGHQPQHF. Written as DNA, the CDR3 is TGTGCCAGTAGTAACACGAACGGGCATCAGCCCCAGCATTTT.

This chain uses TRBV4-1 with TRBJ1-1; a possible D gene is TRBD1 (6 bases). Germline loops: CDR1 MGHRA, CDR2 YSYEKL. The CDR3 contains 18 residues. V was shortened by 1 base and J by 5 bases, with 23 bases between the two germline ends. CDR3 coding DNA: TGCGCCAGCAGCCAAGCACGAGGGTTTGGGGGGCGCGAGACTGAAGCTTTCTTT. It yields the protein CASSQARGFGGRETEAFF.

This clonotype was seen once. CDR3 in amino acids: CSASEDAGRETQYF. CDR3 nucleotide sequence: TGCAGTGCTAGTGAAGATGCGGGGCGGGAGACCCAGTACTTC. V and J are TRBV20-1 and TRBJ2-5, with D possibly being TRBD2 (6 bases). The CDR3 length is 14 residues. Germline lookup yields CDR1 DFQATT and CDR2 SNEGSKA (reference sequence). The V and J ends lost 3 bases and 5 bases respectively, with 16 bases between them.